The next 16 T cell receptor beta chains were all read from a single sample in a study of CDR3 diversity in severe acne (dated by TCRdb to about 2019). The method was PCR. Sequencing used an Illumina HiSeq 2000. Using fastp trimming at Q25 and MiXCR clonotype assembly, TCRdb reanalyzed the public sequencing data and kept in-frame beta chains. CDR3 protein sequences are deduplicated, and each keeps its most common genes and DNA. This sample lists 89,000 or so distinct CDR3 sequences; about 50% were detected once. 10% of the sample lies in the top ten. The sequencing input was blood. Receptor source: a male donor in good health, serving as a control.

The chain combines TRBV15 with TRBJ2-1, with D possibly matching TRBD1 (5 bases). The length of the CDR3 is 15 residues. Germline-derived CDR1 and CDR2 are LNHNV and YYDKDF (reference sequence). V lost 3 bases and J lost 4, with 13 bases in between. CDR3 DNA: TGTGCCACCAGCAGGGAGAACAGGCCTTACAATGAGCAGTTCTTC. Translating it yields CATSRENRPYNEQFF. Together with reference TRBV15 and TRBJ2-1, the CDR3 gives the full variable domain: DAMVIQNPRYQVTQFGKPVTLSCSQTLNHNVMYWYQQKSSQAPKLLFHYYDKDFNNEADTPDNFQSRRPNTSFCFLDIRSPGLGDTAMYLCATSRENRPYNEQFFGPGTRLTVL.

In this sample, this clonotype turned up many times. The chain recombines TRBV29-1 with TRBJ1-1; D perhaps matches TRBD1 (5 bases). Germline V lookup: CDR1 SQVTM, CDR2 ANQGSEA. The CDR3 covers 13 residues. Trimming left V 2 bases short and J 5 bases short, with 12 bases between. This CDR3 reads CSVERGTRTEAFF. DNA for the CDR3: TGCAGCGTTGAAAGGGGCACCAGGACTGAAGCTTTCTTT.

The rearrangement uses TRBV9 and TRBJ1-2; D is possibly TRBD1 (5 bases). CDR3 length: 15 residues. Between the trimmed V and J ends, which lost 0 bases and 0 bases, there was a span of 9 bases. The V gene's germline CDR1 is SGDLS and CDR2 YYNGEE. CDR3 DNA: TGTGCCAGCAGCGTAGGAAGGGGAGCTAACTATGGCTACACCTTC. Translation: CASSVGRGANYGYTF.

This chain connects TRBV24-1 to TRBJ2-5, with D possibly TRBD1 on 5 matching bases. This CDR3 is 13 amino acids long. V gave up 4 bases and J gave up 7 bases, with 12 bases separating them. Germline V gene lookup returns CDR1 KGHDR and CDR2 SFDVKD. In DNA, the CDR3 is TGTGCCACCAGTGACAGGGCCCAGGGGACCCAGTACTTC. Encoded protein: CATSDRAQGTQYF.

This clonotype was recorded many times. The chain has TRBV10-3 and TRBJ2-3, with 7 nucleotides matching TRBD2. CDR1 and CDR2 from the germline V gene are ENHRY and SYGVKD. CDR3 length: 10 residues. J was trimmed by 5 bases and V by 10 bases; bases with no gene match: 0. The DNA for the CDR3 is TGTGCCACGGGGGGAGATACGCAGTATTTT. Translation gives CATGGDTQYF.

About this clonotype: Germline is not matched at one junction end, which may reflect a read error. V and J are TRBV20-1 and TRBJ1-3; TRBD1 matches at 7 bases. Germline-derived CDR1 and CDR2 are DFQATT and SNEGSKA (reference sequence). The CDR3 has 13 residues. The CDR3 DNA sequence: TGCAGTGTCACAGGGGCCTCTCGAAACACCATATATTTT. Its protein is CSVTGASRNTIYF.

This clonotype was found many times. The V gene is TRBV18, the J gene TRBJ1-2; perhaps TRBD1 as D (6 bases). The CDR3 totals 15 residues. CDR1 is KGHSH and CDR2 is LQKENI in the germline V gene. Trimming pared 5 bases from V and 6 bases from J, leaving 19 bases between. CDR3 sequence: CASSTIRDNSDGYTF. CDR3 DNA sequence: TGTGCCAGCTCAACTATTAGGGACAATAGTGATGGCTACACCTTC.

Of note for this clonotype: The conserved phenylalanine or tryptophan is not found at the CDR3 terminus, so this likely reflects a read error. The CDR3 loop is CASTLLRGYGYTS. DNA for the CDR3: TGTGCCAGCACCCTCCTGCGGGGTTATGGCTACACCTCC. The chain links TRBV7-8 to TRBJ1-2; D is uncertain. V was pared by 7 bases and J by 5 bases, with 14 bases between. The CDR3 length is 13 residues. The germline CDR1 and CDR2 sequences are SGHVS and FQNEAQ.

This clonotype has a handful of counts. V is TRBV29-1 and J is TRBJ2-5, with D perhaps TRBD1 (6 bases). The germline gives CDR1 SQVTM, CDR2 ANQGSEA. There are 14 residues in the CDR3. V lost 4 bases, J lost 5 bases, and 17 bases lay in between. The CDR3 is CSVGGPPRGETQYF. The DNA for the CDR3 is TGCAGCGTTGGCGGGCCCCCGAGGGGGGAGACCCAGTACTTC.

In its sample, this clonotype was seen many times. CDR3 sequence (DNA): TGTGCCAGCAGTTATAGTTGGGGGCAGGCTGAAGCTTTCTTT. This codes for CASSYSWGQAEAFF. The V and J genes are TRBV6-5 and TRBJ1-1; D perhaps matches TRBD1 (6 bases). Trimming removed 3 bases at V and 6 bases at J, with 14 bases between. The CDR3 extends over 14 amino acids. Germline V gene sequence: CDR1 MNHEY, CDR2 SVGAGI.

About this clonotype itself: Since the CDR3 does not end with the conserved phenylalanine or tryptophan, this likely comes from a read error. V usage is TRBV6-1 and J usage is TRBJ2-5, with D possibly being TRBD1 or TRBD2 (5 bases each). Deletions cut 6 bases from V and 1 base from J, with 12 bases between. The CDR3 has 14 amino acids. Germline lookup yields CDR1 MNHNS and CDR2 SASEGT. The CDR3 nucleotides read TGTGCCAGCAGGGACACTAGGGGCCAAGAGACCCAGTACTAC. Translating gives CASRDTRGQETQYY.

A remark on this clonotype: The junction departs from the called germline gene at one end, perhaps through a read error. The chain couples TRBV10-3 to TRBJ2-5; D might be TRBD1 (6 bases). Germline loops: CDR1 ENHRY, CDR2 SYGVKD. The CDR3 covers 14 residues. CDR3 in DNA: TGTGCCAGCAGGGACACTAGGGGCCAAGAGGCCCAGTACTTC. Protein product: CASRDTRGQEAQYF.

This clonotype was found a few times. The chain combines TRBV19 with TRBJ2-4; the match to TRBD1 covers 8 bases. The CDR3 has 14 residues. The V and J ends lost 6 bases and 0 bases, in that order; junction bases with no gene match: 1. CDR1 is LNHDA, CDR2 SQIVND, per germline (reference sequence). CDR3 nucleotide sequence: TGTGCCAGTAGCGGGACAGGAGCCAAAAACATTCAGTACTTC. It is translated as CASSGTGAKNIQYF.

This clonotype is classed as medium-sized. The chain uses TRBV6-1 and TRBJ2-1; 7 bases line up with TRBD2. The germline V gene encodes CDR1 MNHNS and CDR2 SASEGT. The CDR3 totals 13 residues. After removal of 8 bases from V and 7 bases from J, the junction contained 8 bases not matched to a gene. This CDR3 reads CASPWGGRNEQFF. DNA for the CDR3: TGTGCCAGCCCTTGGGGGGGACGGAATGAGCAGTTCTTC.

The rearrangement uses TRBV7-2 and TRBJ2-3; TRBD2 aligns across 10 bases. Germline V lookup: CDR1 SGHTA, CDR2 FQGNSA. This CDR3 region has 16 residues. The trim removed 4 bases at V and 6 bases at J, leaving 10 bases unmatched. CDR3 sequence reads: CASSWAPAGGRDTQYF. CDR3 nucleotide sequence: TGTGCCAGCAGCTGGGCCCCAGCGGGGGGGCGGGATACGCAGTATTTT.

For this clonotype: The junction shows a germline mismatch at one end, possibly a read error. The chain carries TRBV10-3 and TRBJ2-5, with D perhaps assigned TRBD1 or TRBD2 (5 bases each). Germline assignment: CDR1 ENHRY and CDR2 SYGVKD. The CDR3 covers 13 residues. Here the CDR3 reads CAISEAPSGTQHF. The CDR3 DNA follows: TGTGCCATCAGTGAAGCGCCCTCGGGGACCCAGCACTTC.